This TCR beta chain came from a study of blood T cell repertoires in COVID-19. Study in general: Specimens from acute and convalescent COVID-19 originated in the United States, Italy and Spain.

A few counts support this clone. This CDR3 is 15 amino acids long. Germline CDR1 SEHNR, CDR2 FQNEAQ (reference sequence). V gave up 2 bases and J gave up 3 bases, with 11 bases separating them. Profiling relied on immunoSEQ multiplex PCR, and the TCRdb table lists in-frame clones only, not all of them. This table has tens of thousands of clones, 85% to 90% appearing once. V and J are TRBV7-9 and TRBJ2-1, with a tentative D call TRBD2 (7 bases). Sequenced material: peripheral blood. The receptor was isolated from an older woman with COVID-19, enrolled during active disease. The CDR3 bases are TGTGCCAGCAGCTTAAGGGGGGGGAACTACAATGAGCAGTTCTTC. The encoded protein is CASSLRGGNYNEQFF.